These T cell receptor beta chains were read from a single sample in a study of cytomegalovirus exposure and HLA in healthy donors. The protocol was immunoSEQ multiplex PCR, while the TCRdb copy is restricted to in-frame clones and leaves out a portion. The table records 200,000 to 250,000 clones, 82% of them present only once. The specimen sequenced was PBMCs. All receptors derive from a woman in her 40s in good health and CMV-seronegative. Each CDR3 is given with its conserved first and last residue. Each record gives: CDR3 protein, CDR3 DNA, J gene, CDR3 length, D gene, clone size, V gene. The D gene is left open where the match is weak. A row's size may be missing; if present it is once, few, many or a size class.

CASSLLPGVTSGSYEQYF,TGCGCCAGCAGCTTGTTACCCGGGGTGACTAGCGGCTCCTACGAGCAGTACTTC,TRBJ2-7,18,TRBD2,.,TRBV5-1
CASSLTSGRSTDTQYF,TGTGCCAGCAGCTTGACTAGCGGGAGAAGCACAGATACGCAGTATTTT,TRBJ2-3,16,TRBD2,.,TRBV7-9
CATSKGTSRYEQYF,TGTGCCACCAGCAAAGGGACTAGCCGGTACGAGCAGTACTTC,TRBJ2-7,14,TRBD2,once,TRBV15
CASKGLAGDRDTGELFF,TGCGCCAGCAAGGGACTAGCGGGGGATAGGGACACCGGGGAGCTGTTTTTT,TRBJ2-2,17,TRBD2,.,TRBV4-1
CAWSGDRGNEKLFF,TGTGCCTGGAGCGGCGACAGGGGTAATGAAAAACTGTTTTTT,TRBJ1-4,14,TRBD1,few,TRBV30
CASSVSGYGYTF,TGTGCCAGCAGCGTATCGGGCTATGGCTACACCTTC,TRBJ1-2,12,.,.,TRBV9
CASSQGGLQETQYF,TGCGCCAGCAGCCAAGGCGGTCTCCAAGAGACCCAGTACTTC,TRBJ2-5,14,.,.,TRBV4-1
CAWSVVPEGANVLTF,TGTGCCTGGAGTGTAGTCCCCGAGGGGGCCAACGTCCTGACTTTC,TRBJ2-6,15,.,few,TRBV30
CASSPRQGRDTGELFF,TGTGCCAGCAGCCCCAGACAGGGCAGGGACACCGGGGAGCTGTTTTTT,TRBJ2-2,16,TRBD1,.,TRBV7-9
CASSATGTSSYEQYF,TGTGCCAGCAGTGCGACAGGAACGAGCTCCTACGAGCAGTACTTC,TRBJ2-7,15,.,.,TRBV6-5
CASSLGVNNSPLHF,TGCGCCAGCAGCTTGGGAGTTAATAATTCACCCCTCCACTTT,TRBJ1-6,14,.,.,TRBV5-1
CASSLVPGMSNYEQYF,TGTGCCAGCAGCTTAGTCCCAGGGATGTCGAACTACGAGCAGTACTTC,TRBJ2-7,16,.,.,TRBV11-3
CASSLIAGGMTDTQYF,TGTGCCAGTAGTCTAATAGCGGGGGGGATGACAGATACGCAGTATTTT,TRBJ2-3,16,TRBD2,.,TRBV19
CASSRGQGGSDYNSPLHF,TGTGCCAGCAGCAGGGGACAGGGAGGATCGGACTATAATTCACCCCTCCACTTT,TRBJ1-6,18,TRBD1,.,TRBV2
CASSLAAGGLETQYF,TGTGCCAGCAGCTTAGCGGCAGGGGGCTTGGAGACCCAGTACTTC,TRBJ2-5,15,TRBD1,.,TRBV7-3
CASSLRQQQMNTEAFF,TGCGCCAGCAGCTTAAGACAGCAACAAATGAACACTGAAGCTTTCTTT,TRBJ1-1,16,.,.,TRBV5-1
CASSLGLAGGHFRELFF,TGTGCCAGCAGCTTGGGACTAGCGGGGGGGCACTTCAGGGAGCTGTTTTTT,TRBJ2-2,17,TRBD2,.,TRBV2
CASSQDRLAGDEQYF,TGCGCCAGCAGCCAAGATAGGCTAGCGGGGGACGAGCAGTACTTC,TRBJ2-7,15,TRBD2,.,TRBV4-1
CASSQRGQTFEAFF,TGTGCCAGCAGCCAAAGAGGACAGACCTTTGAAGCTTTCTTT,TRBJ1-1,14,.,once,TRBV14
CASSLDRRATYEQYF,TGCGCCAGCAGCTTGGATCGCAGGGCGACCTACGAGCAGTACTTC,TRBJ2-7,15,.,.,TRBV5-1
CASSLSSAGGPGELFF,TGTGCCAGCAGCTTATCTTCCGCGGGGGGGCCCGGGGAGCTGTTTTTT,TRBJ2-2,16,TRBD2,.,TRBV7-9
CASRLTGQIYGYTF,TGTGCCAGCAGACTTACGGGACAGATCTATGGCTACACCTTC,TRBJ1-2,14,TRBD1,.,TRBV27
CASSSPLAGGRGGRVSQYF,TGTGCCAGCAGCTCCCCCCTAGCGGGGGGGCGCGGGGGGCGGGTTTCCCAGTACTTC,TRBJ2-5,19,TRBD2,.,TRBV7-2
CASSPQGAGVGDTF,TGCGCCAGCAGCCCCCAGGGGGCAGGGGTAGGAGACACCTTC,TRBJ1-2,14,TRBD1,.,TRBV5-1
CASSESGSSGNTIYF,TGCGCCAGCTCGGAGAGCGGAAGCTCTGGAAACACCATATATTTT,TRBJ1-3,15,.,once,TRBV5-1
CASSLRGLNTEAFF,TGTGCCAGCAGCTTGAGGGGCCTCAACACTGAAGCTTTCTTT,TRBJ1-1,14,.,.,TRBV5-6
CASSSYSGGAINEQFF,TGTGCCAGCAGCTCGTATAGCGGGGGGGCCATAAATGAGCAGTTCTTC,TRBJ2-1,16,TRBD2,once,TRBV4-2
CASTVPGQGANEQLF,TGTGCCAGCACCGTCCCGGGACAGGGGGCAAATGAGCAGCTCTTC,TRBJ2-1,15,TRBD1,.,TRBV7-9
CASSRRGGGYPDTQYF,TGTGCCAGCAGCCGACGGGGCGGGGGGTACCCAGATACGCAGTATTTT,TRBJ2-3,16,TRBD2,.,TRBV27
CASGPSGGPRDEQFF,TGTGCTAGTGGCCCTAGCGGGGGCCCCAGGGATGAGCAGTTCTTC,TRBJ2-1,15,TRBD2,.,TRBV12-5
CASSLGSTSNTGELFF,TGTGCCAGCAGCTTAGGCTCTACCTCGAACACCGGGGAGCTGTTTTTT,TRBJ2-2,16,.,.,TRBV7-6